This T cell receptor (beta chain) was recovered during a study of identical twins. TCRdb analysed the 5' RACE reads with MiXCR anew, one entry per CDR3 protein. In the table there are around 1.7 million distinct CDR3 sequences, under 35% of which are singletons. V lost 5 bases to trimming and J lost 5 bases; unmatched junction nucleotides: 12. This CDR3 comprises 16 residues. As to this clonotype: Its antigen is currently unknown.

Healthy Caucasians were all of the donors. Study findings and constraints: Excess sharing between twins was weaker in beta out-of-frame sequences. Twins shared out-of-frame alpha sequences with excess low generation probability.

The specimen was cord blood. The sequence was obtained from a newborn girl in good health. The rearrangement links TRBV12-3 or TRBV12-4 to TRBJ2-1; 7 bases map to TRBD1. The CDR3 nucleotides read TGTGCCAGCAGTGACACCCTCGGCAGGGGGAACAATGAGCAGTTCTTC. This sequence encodes CASSDTLGRGNNEQFF.